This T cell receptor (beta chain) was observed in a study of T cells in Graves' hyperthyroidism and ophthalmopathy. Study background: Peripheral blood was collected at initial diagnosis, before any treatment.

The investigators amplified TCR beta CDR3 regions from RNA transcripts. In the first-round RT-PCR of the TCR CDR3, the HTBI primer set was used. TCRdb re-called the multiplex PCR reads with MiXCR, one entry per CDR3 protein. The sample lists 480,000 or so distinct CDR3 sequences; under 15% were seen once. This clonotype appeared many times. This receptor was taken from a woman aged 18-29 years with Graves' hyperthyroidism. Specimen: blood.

CDR3 region: CAPNGPGGCEQYF. In DNA form, the CDR3 reads TGTGCCCCCAACGGGCCAGGGGGCTGCGAGCAGTACTTC. The V and J genes are TRBV10-3 and TRBJ2-7, with TRBD1 matching over 8 bases. With 11 bases clipped from V and 6 bases from J, the junction kept 12 bases outside the gene matches. The CDR3 length is 13 residues. Germline V gene data show CDR1 as ENHRY and CDR2 as SYGVKD.